What follows is one T cell receptor beta chain and its context. The target antigen is unknown. A much bigger clone sits one base away, suggesting this may be a read error. The entry originates in a study of T cells in Graves' hyperthyroidism and ophthalmopathy. The study, taken as a whole, reports: Separation of ophthalmopathy from stable hyperthyroidism was achieved by a 13 V-J model. Model predictions of ophthalmopathy came a median roughly 6.4 months before onset.

RNA transcripts served as the template for amplifying TCR beta CDR3 regions. First-round RT-PCR of the TCR CDR3 relied on the HTBI primer set. TCRdb ran MiXCR on the multiplex PCR reads and lists one entry per CDR3 protein. The sample has some 270,000 distinct CDR3 sequences; about an eighth are singletons. Germline V gives CDR1 DFQATT, CDR2 SNEGSKA (reference sequence). CDR3 length: 12 residues. V was trimmed by 5 bases and J by 2 bases, leaving 8 bases between them. The genes are TRBV20-1 and TRBJ2-3; D gene uncertain. The specimen was blood. The TCR originated in a woman under 40 with Graves' hyperthyroidism that later progressed to Graves' ophthalmopathy. CDR3 residues: CSASDATDTQYF. CDR3 DNA sequence: TGCAGTGCTTCGGACGCCACAGATACGCAGTATTTT.